This TCR beta chain was recorded in a study of PD-1 blockade in classical Hodgkin lymphoma. Produced via immunoSEQ multiplex PCR; TCRdb's table is partial and in-frame only. Of 8,500 to 13,000 clones listed, approximately 74% were seen once; the top ten hold about 3.1%. This clone has only one observation. Its antigen is as yet unknown. Notes on the study in general: Exclusion applied to patients who initiated nivolumab less than 1 year following ASCT.

Time point here: cycle 4 day 1 (C4D1), after less than 7 weeks of nivolumab. All the patients suffered relapse after autologous stem cell transplantation, and brentuximab vedotin exposure differed. Magnetic negative selection served to purify CD4+ T cells out of PBMCs that had been thawed. Germline lookup yields CDR1 SGHRS and CDR2 YFSETQ. This CDR3 has 15 residues. Trimming removed 0 bases from V and 0 bases from J, with 7 bases in between. The J gene is TRBJ1-5, the V gene TRBV5-1, with D uncertain. The clonotype was recovered from a human donor with classical Hodgkin lymphoma. The sequenced sample was CD4+ T cells from blood, obtained before the fourth cycle of nivolumab. The CDR3 spells CASSLEGYSNQPQHF. For the CDR3, the DNA is TGCGCCAGCAGCTTGGAAGGTTATAGCAATCAGCCCCAGCATTTT.